The next 8 T cell receptor beta chains were all read from a single sample in a study of blood T cell repertoires in COVID-19. The method was immunoSEQ multiplex PCR; TCRdb's version includes in-frame clones alone and lacks a portion of them. The profile shows almost 250,000 clones, more than 75% of them singletons. The specimen sequenced was peripheral blood. The receptor source for this set is a woman aged 60-70 years who had recovered from COVID-19.

The chain recombines TRBV29-1 with TRBJ2-3, with 7 nucleotides matching TRBD1. Germline-derived CDR1 and CDR2 are SQVTM and ANQGSEA. The CDR3 covers 14 residues. Trimming cost V 2 bases and J 2 bases; bases outside gene matches: 4. DNA of the CDR3: TGCAGCGTTGAACGGGACAGTTTCACAGATACGCAGTATTTT. Its translation: CSVERDSFTDTQYF.

This clone has only one observation. The chain combines TRBV4-1 with TRBJ1-3; D is possibly TRBD1 (5 bases). The ends were cut back, 5 bases at V and 0 bases at J, with 17 bases in the middle. This CDR3 region has 17 residues. CDR1 is MGHRA, CDR2 YSYEKL, per germline. This chain's CDR3 is CASSTEYRSYSGNTIYF. CDR3 DNA: TGCGCCAGCAGCACTGAGTACAGGTCTTACTCTGGAAACACCATATATTTT.

This clone was counted only a few times. J is TRBJ2-1 and V is TRBV7-9; the D gene is possibly TRBD2 (5 bases). Trimming left V 4 bases short and J 5 bases short, with 15 bases between. CDR1 is SEHNR and CDR2 is FQNEAQ in the germline V gene (reference sequence). This CDR3 is 15 amino acids long. The CDR3 coding sequence is TGTGCCAGCAGCTCACGACGGGGTTCGGACAATGAGCAGTTCTTC. Its protein is CASSSRRGSDNEQFF.

The chain is built from TRBV6-6 and TRBJ1-1, with 11 bases lining up with TRBD1. Germline V gene sequence: CDR1 MNHNY, CDR2 SVGAGI (reference sequence). V shed 4 bases, J shed 4 bases, and the junction held 5 bases outside the gene matches. CDR3 length: 15 residues. Here the CDR3 DNA reads TGTGCCAGCAGTTCTCGGACAGGGGGCGTCACTGAAGCTTTCTTT. Amino acids: CASSSRTGGVTEAFF.

The chain links TRBV19 to TRBJ1-5, with D tentatively TRBD1 (5 bases). The V gene lost 0 bases and the J gene lost 12 bases, with 15 bases spanning the gap. In germline, CDR1 is LNHDA, CDR2 SQIVND (reference sequence). CDR3 length: 14 residues. DNA of the CDR3: TGTGCCAGTAGTATAGAGGAGGGGATCAGCCTCCAGCATTTT. Amino acids: CASSIEEGISLQHF.

V and J are TRBV18 and TRBJ1-6; no firm D call. CDR1 and CDR2 (germline): KGHSH, LQKENI. V was clipped by 5 bases and J by 6 bases, with 20 bases between them. This CDR3 comprises 17 residues. CDR3 DNA: TGTGCCAGCTCAACCGACAAGATCGGTAGCGGTAATTCACCCCTCCACTTT. Translation gives CASSTDKIGSGNSPLHF.

CDR3 nucleotides: TGTGCCAGCAGCCATACAGGGACCACCGGGGAGCTGTTTTTT. This gives the protein CASSHTGTTGELFF. The chain uses TRBV27 and TRBJ2-2; maybe TRBD1 (6 bases). CDR3 size: 14 residues. Germline CDR1 reads MNHEY; CDR2 reads SMNVEV (reference sequence). Trimming removed 6 bases at V and 4 bases at J, with 12 bases between.

V and J are TRBV9 and TRBJ2-5; maybe TRBD1 (6 bases). Trimming pared 2 bases from V and 5 bases from J, leaving 10 bases between. CDR3 length: 13 residues. Germline V gene data show CDR1 as SGDLS and CDR2 as YYNGEE. DNA for the CDR3: TGTGCCAGCAGCGTCAGGGGCCGGGAGACCCAGTACTTC. Encoded protein: CASSVRGRETQYF.